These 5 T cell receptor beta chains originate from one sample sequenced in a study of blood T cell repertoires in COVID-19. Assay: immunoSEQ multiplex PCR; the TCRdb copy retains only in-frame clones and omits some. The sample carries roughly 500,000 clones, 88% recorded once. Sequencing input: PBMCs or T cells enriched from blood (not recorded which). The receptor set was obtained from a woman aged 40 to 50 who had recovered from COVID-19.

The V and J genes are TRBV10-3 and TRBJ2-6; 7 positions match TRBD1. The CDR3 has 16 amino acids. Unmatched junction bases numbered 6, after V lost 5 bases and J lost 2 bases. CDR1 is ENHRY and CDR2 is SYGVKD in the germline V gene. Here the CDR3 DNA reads TGTGCCATCAGTCACACCGACAGGGCTGGGGCCAACGTCCTGACTTTC. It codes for CAISHTDRAGANVLTF.

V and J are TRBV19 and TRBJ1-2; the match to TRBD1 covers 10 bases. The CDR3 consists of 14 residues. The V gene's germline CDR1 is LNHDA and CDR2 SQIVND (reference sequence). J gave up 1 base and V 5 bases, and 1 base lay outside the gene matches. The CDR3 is CASSGTGVNYGYTF. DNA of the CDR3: TGTGCCAGTAGTGGGACAGGGGTTAACTATGGCTACACCTTC.

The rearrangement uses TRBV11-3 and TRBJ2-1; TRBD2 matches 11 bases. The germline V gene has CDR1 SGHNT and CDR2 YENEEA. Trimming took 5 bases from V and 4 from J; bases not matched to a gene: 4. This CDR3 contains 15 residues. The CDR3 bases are TGTGCCAGCAGCCCTGTAGCGGGAGGGTACAATGAGCAGTTCTTC. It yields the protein CASSPVAGGYNEQFF.

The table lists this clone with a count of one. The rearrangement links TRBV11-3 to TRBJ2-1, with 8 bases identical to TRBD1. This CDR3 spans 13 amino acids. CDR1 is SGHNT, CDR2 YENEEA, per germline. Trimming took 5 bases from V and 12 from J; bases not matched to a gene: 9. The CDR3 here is CASSQGQGQGQFF. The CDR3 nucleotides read TGTGCCAGCAGCCAAGGACAGGGCCAGGGGCAGTTCTTC.

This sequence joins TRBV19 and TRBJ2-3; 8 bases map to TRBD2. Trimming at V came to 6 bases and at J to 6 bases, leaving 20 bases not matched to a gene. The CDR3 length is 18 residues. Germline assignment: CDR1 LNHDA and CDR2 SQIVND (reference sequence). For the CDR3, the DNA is TGTGCCAGTAGCACAAATCCAACTAGAGCGGGAGACGTGGATACGCAGTATTTT. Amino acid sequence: CASSTNPTRAGDVDTQYF.